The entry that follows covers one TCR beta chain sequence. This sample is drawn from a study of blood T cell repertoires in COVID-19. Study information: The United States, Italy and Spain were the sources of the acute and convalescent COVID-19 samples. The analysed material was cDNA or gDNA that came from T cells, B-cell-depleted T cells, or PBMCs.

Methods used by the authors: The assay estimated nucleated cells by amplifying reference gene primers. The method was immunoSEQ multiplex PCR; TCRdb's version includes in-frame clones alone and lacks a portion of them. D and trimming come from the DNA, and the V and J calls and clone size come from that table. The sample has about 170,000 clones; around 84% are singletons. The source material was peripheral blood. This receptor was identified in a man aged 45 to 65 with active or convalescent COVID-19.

CDR3 nucleotide sequence: TGTGCCAGCATGAATATGGTTCCGAGGGACACTGAAGCTTTCTTT. This gives the protein CASMNMVPRDTEAFF. The chain has TRBV6-5 and TRBJ1-1; unclear D gene. CDR3 length equals 15 residues. Germline CDR1 and CDR2: MNHEY and SVGAGI. With 7 bases removed from V and 3 bases from J, the gap between germline ends came to 18 bases.